The rows below give T cell receptor beta chains drawn from one sample of a study of breast tumors, draining lymph nodes, adjacent tissues. A single record per CDR3 protein comes from TCRdb applying MiXCR to the multiplex PCR reads. The sample yields some 100,000 distinct CDR3 sequences, less than 25% seen once. The sample was axillary lymph node tissue. These receptors came from a female donor with breast cancer. Some clones in this sample may be carry-over from other donors' samples. Each CDR3 is given with its conserved first and last residue. The order of the fields is CDR3 length, J gene, V gene, D gene, clone size, CDR3 DNA, CDR3 protein. A D gene is named only where the DNA matches it firmly. Clone size is not always given. Where it is, it says once, few, many or a class for expanded clones.

16,TRBJ2-7,TRBV7-8,TRBD2,once,TGTGCCAGCAGCTCCTCCACCGGGACTAGCGGTTTAGAGCAGTACTTC,CASSSSTGTSGLEQYF
13,TRBJ1-4,TRBV11-2,-,many,TGTGCCAGCAGCCCCAGGCTACAAGAGAAACTGTTTTTT,CASSPRLQEKLFF
14,TRBJ2-1,TRBV27,-,many,TGTGCCAGCGCCACCCGGGACCTACGCGATGAGCAGTTCTTC,CASATRDLRDEQFF
15,TRBJ2-3,TRBV7-3,-,many,TGTGCCAGCAGCTTAAGAGGCGGCCTCTCGGATACGCAGTATTTT,CASSLRGGLSDTQYF
19,TRBJ2-7,TRBV27,-,few,TGTGCCAGCAGTTTATCCGGGACAGGGCGGCTAGCGGGTGCCTACGAGCAGTACTTC,CASSLSGTGRLAGAYEQYF
14,TRBJ2-5,TRBV7-8,TRBD1,many,TGTGCCAGCAGCTTGGGCAGGGGGAGAGAGACCCAGTACTTC,CASSLGRGRETQYF
15,TRBJ2-5,TRBV9,TRBD2,many,TGTGCCAGCAGCGTTGGTAGCGGGAACGCGGAGACCCAGTACTTC,CASSVGSGNAETQYF
14,TRBJ2-2,TRBV5-6,-,-,TGTGCCAGCAGCTCGGGGCCGAAGGTCGGGGAGCTGTTTTTT,CASSSGPKVGELFF
15,TRBJ2-5,TRBV6-1,-,-,TGTGCCAGCAGTGAAGGTTCGGGGATTCAAGAGACCCAGTACTTC,CASSEGSGIQETQYF
14,TRBJ2-3,TRBV19,-,many,TGTGCCAGTAGTATGGGCGGGGCATCAGATACGCAGTATTTT,CASSMGGASDTQYF
14,TRBJ1-3,TRBV6-1,TRBD1,many,TGTGCGATCGGACAGGGGGCATCTGGAAACACCATATATTTT,CAIGQGASGNTIYF
13,TRBJ2-7,TRBV5-1,-,many,TGCGCCAGCAGCCCCGTCGTAGGGGGAGAGCAGTACTTC,CASSPVVGGEQYF
14,TRBJ2-7,TRBV2,TRBD1,many,TGTGCCAGCAGTAGACAGGGGGCAGTGTACGAGCAGTACTTC,CASSRQGAVYEQYF
17,TRBJ1-4,TRBV2,TRBD1,many,TGTGCCAGCAGTGATCGGGACAGGACCCCGACTAATGAAAAACTGTTTTTT,CASSDRDRTPTNEKLFF
13,TRBJ2-5,TRBV7-9,-,many,TGTGCCAGCCGAAGGCGGGGTCAAGAGACCCAGTACTTC,CASRRRGQETQYF
15,TRBJ1-2,TRBV5-6,TRBD1,many,TGTGCCAGCAGCTTGGTGGGGACAGGGGACTATGGCTACACCTTC,CASSLVGTGDYGYTF
15,TRBJ2-3,TRBV7-2,TRBD1,many,TGTGCCAGCAGCCGACAGGGGTTCGGCACAGATACGCAGTATTTT,CASSRQGFGTDTQYF
18,TRBJ2-3,TRBV20-1,TRBD1,many,TGCAGTGCTAGAGATCCAGCACCTTATGGGACAGTCGCAGATACGCAGTATTTT,CSARDPAPYGTVADTQYF
14,TRBJ2-7,TRBV7-9,TRBD1,many,TGTGCCAGCAGCTTACCGGGACAGGGGCGCGAGCAGTACTTC,CASSLPGQGREQYF